This T cell receptor beta chain was obtained from a study of identical twins' blood T cells. Study findings and constraints: V gene usage reportedly matched far better within twin pairs than unrelated donors. Twins shared more top CDR3 clonotypes than unrelated donors did.

The CDR3 has 16 residues. J lost 0 bases, V lost 1 base, and 4 bases had no gene match. Germline CDR1 and CDR2: DFQATT and SNEGSKA (reference sequence). A single record per CDR3 protein comes from TCRdb applying MiXCR to the 5' RACE reads. Of about 370,000 distinct CDR3 sequences in the sample, 28% were seen once. In the case of this clonotype: Antigen unknown.

Sequencing input: PBMCs. This sequence originates from a woman between 18 and 50 years old in good health. The chain recombines TRBV20-1 with TRBJ2-1; 9 nucleotides match TRBD1. The CDR3 region has the DNA TGCAGTGCTAGAGGTGGACAGGGGAGCTCCTACAATGAGCAGTTCTTC. Amino acid sequence: CSARGGQGSSYNEQFF.